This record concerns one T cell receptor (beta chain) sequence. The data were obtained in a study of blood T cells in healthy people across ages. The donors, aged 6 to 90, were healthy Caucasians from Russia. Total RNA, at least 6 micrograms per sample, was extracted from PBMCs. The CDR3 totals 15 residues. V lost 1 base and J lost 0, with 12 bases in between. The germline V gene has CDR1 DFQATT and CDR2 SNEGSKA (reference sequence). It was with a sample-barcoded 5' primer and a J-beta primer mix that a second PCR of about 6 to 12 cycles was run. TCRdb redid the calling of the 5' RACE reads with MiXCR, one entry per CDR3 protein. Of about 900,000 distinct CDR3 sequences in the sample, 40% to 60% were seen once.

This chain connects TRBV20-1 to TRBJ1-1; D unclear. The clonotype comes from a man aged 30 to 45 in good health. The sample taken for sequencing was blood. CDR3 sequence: CSARVGWQLNTEAFF. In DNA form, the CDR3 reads TGCAGTGCTAGAGTCGGTTGGCAATTGAACACTGAAGCTTTCTTT.